This TCR beta chain was captured by sequencing in a study of T cells in tuberculosis. Overall study: Sequenced TCRs come from CD1B-GMM tetramer-binding T cells. Whole-study results and caveats: Using the GMM-specific repertoire gave 87% accuracy versus roughly 74% with motifs. Smaller distances to GMM-specific TCRs suggested their expansion in active tuberculosis.

This table comes from immunoSEQ multiplex PCR, and its TCRdb copy is limited to in-frame clones, with some not included. The sample has 35,000 to 45,000 clones, roughly 95% seen once; the top ten hold roughly 4%. Time point of the sample: new active TB diagnosis, blood taken before or within 7 days of starting treatment. Regarding this clone: Its antigen is unidentified.

The CDR3 is 17 residues long. V shed 5 bases, J shed 1 base, and the junction held 12 bases outside the gene matches. CDR1 and CDR2 from the germline V gene are SGHTA and FQGNSA. The V and J genes are TRBV7-2 and TRBJ1-1; TRBD1 matches 8 bases. The source material was PBMCs, sampled at tuberculosis diagnosis. This TCR came from an adult with tuberculosis. The CDR3 bases are TGTGCCAGCAGCCCACGGCAGGGACAGGTGGGGAACACTGAAGCTTTCTTT. Its translation: CASSPRQGQVGNTEAFF. The entire variable domain, with the rest obtained from reference TRBV7-2 and TRBJ1-1, is as follows: GAGVSQSPSNKVTEKGKDVELRCDPISGHTALYWYRQSLGQGLEFLIYFQGNSAPDKSGLPSDRFSAERTGGSVSTLTIQRTQQEDSAVYLCASSPRQGQVGNTEAFFGQGTRLTVV.